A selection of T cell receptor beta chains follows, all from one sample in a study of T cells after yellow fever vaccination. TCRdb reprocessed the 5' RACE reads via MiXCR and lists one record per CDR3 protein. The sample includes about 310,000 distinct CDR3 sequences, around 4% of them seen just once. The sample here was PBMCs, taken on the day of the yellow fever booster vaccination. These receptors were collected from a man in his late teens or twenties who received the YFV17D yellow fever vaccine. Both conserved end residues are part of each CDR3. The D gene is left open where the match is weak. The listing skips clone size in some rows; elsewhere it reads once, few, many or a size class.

TGTGCCAGCATCCTCGGGCCCGGGACATGGGACACTGAAGCTTTCTTT,CASILGPGTWDTEAFF,-,TRBV5-6,-,TRBJ1-1
TGTGCCAGCAGTTTCAACGGTCAAGAGACCCAGTACTTC,CASSFNGQETQYF,-,TRBV12-3/TRBV12-4,-,TRBJ2-5
TGTGCCAGTAGTATAGTGGGGCGGGGCGATGAGCAGTTCTTC,CASSIVGRGDEQFF,-,TRBV19,many,TRBJ2-1
TGCAGTACACCTACGCCCACAGATACGCAGTATTTT,CSTPTPTDTQYF,-,TRBV20-1,many,TRBJ2-3
TGCGCCAGCAGCTTGGGTTGGGGCGACGAGCAGTACTTC,CASSLGWGDEQYF,-,TRBV5-1,-,TRBJ2-7
TGCGCCAGCAGCTTGGGACTAGCGGGGATTACACCCCACACAGATACGCAGTATTTT,CASSLGLAGITPHTDTQYF,TRBD2,TRBV5-1,many,TRBJ2-3
TGTGCCAGCAGTCTACAGGGGGCTTATGGCTACACCTTC,CASSLQGAYGYTF,TRBD1,TRBV6-5,many,TRBJ1-2
TGCAGCGGTGGGGACAGGAACGGAAAACTGTTTTTT,CSGGDRNGKLFF,TRBD1,TRBV29-1,-,TRBJ1-4
TGCAGTGCTGGACGAGCGGGGGCCTCCTACAATGAGCAGTTCTTC,CSAGRAGASYNEQFF,TRBD2,TRBV20-1,few,TRBJ2-1
TGTGCCAGCAGCTTCGCTAGCGGGGGGGCGTGGAACACCGGGGAGCTGTTTTTT,CASSFASGGAWNTGELFF,TRBD2,TRBV7-2,-,TRBJ2-2
TGCGCCAGCAGCCAAGTCTTCCCTTTGTTCGGGAATATCGGTGCGGGCTACACCTTC,CASSQVFPLFGNIGAGYTF,-,TRBV4-1,many,TRBJ1-2
TGTGCCAGCAGGGGGGGGATAAGCTCCTACAATGAGCAGTTCTTC,CASRGGISSYNEQFF,TRBD2,TRBV28,many,TRBJ2-1
TGTGCCAGCAGCCAAGATTGGGCAGGGAAAGGCTACACCTTC,CASSQDWAGKGYTF,-,TRBV14,many,TRBJ1-2
TGTGCCAGCAACCCCGGGGGGGGCTGGAGTGAAAAACTGTTTTTT,CASNPGGGWSEKLFF,-,TRBV7-2,many,TRBJ1-4
TGTGCCAGCAGCTTAGAAACAGGGAGAAGAGAGACCCAGTACTTC,CASSLETGRRETQYF,-,TRBV7-2,few,TRBJ2-5
TGCAGTGCTAGAGATTTAGCGGAAACACCTCCAGATACGCAGTATTTT,CSARDLAETPPDTQYF,-,TRBV20-1,many,TRBJ2-3
TGTGCCAGCAGCTTGGCAGGGACTTGGGAAAAACTGTTTTTT,CASSLAGTWEKLFF,-,TRBV11-2,many,TRBJ1-4
TGCAGTGCTAGGAGGGCGGGGGGAAGGTATGAGCAGTTCTTC,CSARRAGGRYEQFF,TRBD2,TRBV20-1,many,TRBJ2-1
TGCAGTGCTGTCGGGACAGACTACACAGATACGCAGTATTTT,CSAVGTDYTDTQYF,TRBD1,TRBV20-1,many,TRBJ2-3
TGTGCCAGCAGCCTACAGGGTTGCTCTGGAAACACCATATATTTT,CASSLQGCSGNTIYF,-,TRBV7-9,-,TRBJ1-3
TGTGCCAGCAGCCAAAAGAGGCCCCCGGGGGGGTCTGTCCGAGAGACCCAGTACTTC,CASSQKRPPGGSVRETQYF,-,TRBV3-2,-,TRBJ2-5
TGTGCCAGCAGCCGGGGACTAGCGGGGGCCAAAGAGACCCAGTACTTC,CASSRGLAGAKETQYF,TRBD2,TRBV7-9,many,TRBJ2-5